Listed here are 11 T cell receptor beta chains from one sample, sequenced in a study of beta chain features in type 1 diabetes. Of the isolated RNA, all was reverse transcribed, and so the sequenced material was expressed TCRB transcripts. Some clones are missing from TCRdb's copy, which holds only in-frame ones; the method was immunoSEQ multiplex PCR. The sample has 130,000 to 150,000 clones, around a tenth seen once. Sequencing used central memory CD4+ T cells from blood. The receptors originated from a man younger than 30 in good health.

The chain couples TRBV23-1 to TRBJ2-7; 8 bases align to TRBD1. TRBV23-1 is noted as an ORF with a role that remains uncertain. The CDR3 covers 16 residues. V trimming: 2 bases; J trimming: 2 bases; junction bases outside the gene matches: 8. For the CDR3, the DNA is TGCGCCAGCAGTCAACTGAAGGACAGGGCCCCCTACGAGCAGTACTTC. Its translation is CASSQLKDRAPYEQYF.

V is TRBV11-2 and J is TRBJ1-5, with TRBD1 identical over 8 bases. The V and J ends lost 5 bases and 4 bases, in that order; junction bases with no gene match: 13. Germline CDR1 SGHAT, CDR2 FQNNGV. There are 17 residues in the CDR3. CDR3 region: CASSKGQGGLGNQPQHF. The CDR3 coding sequence is TGTGCCAGCAGCAAAGGACAGGGCGGATTGGGTAATCAGCCCCAGCATTTT.

This chain joins TRBV27 and TRBJ1-2; maybe TRBD1 (6 bases). The V end was cut by 6 bases, the J end by 8 bases, with 16 bases between. There are 13 residues in the CDR3. From germline, CDR1 is MNHEY and CDR2 SMNVEV (reference sequence). CDR3 loop: CASRATGTGGYTF. The CDR3 nucleotides are TGTGCCAGCAGAGCAACAGGGACGGGAGGCTACACCTTC.

In this sample, this clone turned up once. V usage is TRBV4-1 and J usage is TRBJ1-4; 9 bases are shared with TRBD1. V gave up 0 bases and J gave up 5 bases; unmatched junction bases: 7. Germline values: CDR1 MGHRA, CDR2 YSYEKL. The CDR3 has 17 residues. In DNA, the CDR3 is TGCGCCAGCAGCCAAGACTACAGGGGGCTGGGAAATGAAAAACTGTTTTTT. Its protein is CASSQDYRGLGNEKLFF.

This sequence joins TRBV19 and TRBJ1-6, with 7 bases that match TRBD1. The CDR3 extends over 13 amino acids. Germline V lookup: CDR1 LNHDA, CDR2 SQIVND (reference sequence). V shed 7 bases, J shed 6 bases, and the junction held 3 bases outside the gene matches. Written as DNA, the CDR3 is TGTGCCAGTACTAACAGGGGTAATTCACCCCTCCACTTT. Protein: CASTNRGNSPLHF. The whole variable domain, remainder taken from reference TRBV19 and TRBJ1-6, is DGGITQSPKYLFRKEGQNVTLSCEQNLNHDAMYWYRQDPGQGLRLIYYSQIVNDFQKGDIAEGYSVSREKKESFPLTVTSAQKNPTAFYLCASTNRGNSPLHFGNGTRLTVT.

This clone occurred many times. The V call is TRBV29-1, the J call TRBJ2-1; a weak D match, TRBD1 (6 bases). V was trimmed by 8 bases and J by 7 bases, leaving 21 bases between them. CDR3 length: 14 amino acids. Germline V gene lookup returns CDR1 SQVTM and CDR2 ANQGSEA. Written as DNA, the CDR3 is TGCAGCTCGGGCTCAGGGGAGTGGGGTAATGAGCAGTTCTTC. Translated: CSSGSGEWGNEQFF.

V is TRBV9 and J is TRBJ2-7, with 9 bases aligning to TRBD1. Germline loops: CDR1 SGDLS, CDR2 YYNGEE. Trimming at V came to 2 bases and at J to 2 bases, leaving 5 bases not matched to a gene. The CDR3 has 15 residues. The CDR3 reads CASSVAGQGTYEQYF. CDR3 nucleotide sequence: TGTGCCAGCAGCGTGGCGGGACAGGGTACCTACGAGCAGTACTTC.

This clone was found a few times. The chain employs TRBV5-6 and TRBJ1-5; D not resolved. The germline gives CDR1 SGHDT, CDR2 YYEEEE. This CDR3 is built from 14 residues. The ends were cut back, 3 bases at V and 9 bases at J, with 16 bases in the middle. CDR3 DNA sequence: TGTGCCAGCAGCTCGAGGGCCTCGGTGGGGCCCCAGCATTTT. It specifies CASSSRASVGPQHF.

The rearrangement uses TRBV7-9 and TRBJ2-4, with 8 bases matching TRBD2. The trim removed 1 base at V and 1 base at J, leaving 3 bases unmatched. Germline V CDR1 and CDR2: SEHNR, FQNEAQ (reference sequence). This CDR3 has 16 residues. The CDR3: CASSLVVAGAKNIQYF. The DNA of the CDR3 is TGTGCCAGCAGCTTAGTTGTAGCGGGGGCCAAAAACATTCAGTACTTC.

This clone has a count of ten or more. The J gene is TRBJ2-1, the V gene TRBV28; the match to TRBD1 covers 11 bases. The V gene's germline CDR1 is MDHEN and CDR2 SYDVKM. CDR3 length: 14 amino acids. V shed 7 bases and J 6 bases; nucleotides not matched to a gene: 5. In DNA form, the CDR3 reads TGTGCCAGCATCCGGGACAGGGGGACCAATGAGCAGTTCTTC. Translated: CASIRDRGTNEQFF.

This sequence joins TRBV27 and TRBJ2-7; possibly TRBD2 for D (5 bases). Germline CDR1 MNHEY, CDR2 SMNVEV (reference sequence). V lost 6 bases, J lost 1 base, and 10 bases lay in between. CDR3 length: 13 amino acids. CDR3: CASREDRSYEQYF. In DNA, the CDR3 is TGTGCCAGCAGGGAGGACCGTTCCTACGAGCAGTACTTC.